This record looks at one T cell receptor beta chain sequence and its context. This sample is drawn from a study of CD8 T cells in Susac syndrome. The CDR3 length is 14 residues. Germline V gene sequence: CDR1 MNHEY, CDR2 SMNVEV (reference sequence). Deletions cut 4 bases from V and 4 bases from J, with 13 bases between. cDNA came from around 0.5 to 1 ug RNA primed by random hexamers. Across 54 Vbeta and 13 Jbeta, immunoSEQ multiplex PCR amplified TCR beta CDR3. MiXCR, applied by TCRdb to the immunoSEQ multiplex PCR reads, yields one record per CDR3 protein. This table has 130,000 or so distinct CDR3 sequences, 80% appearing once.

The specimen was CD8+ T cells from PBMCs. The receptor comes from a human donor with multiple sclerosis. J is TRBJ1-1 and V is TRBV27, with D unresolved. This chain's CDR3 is CASSSVGSVTEAFF. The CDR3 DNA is TGTGCCAGCAGTTCTGTCGGGTCGGTCACTGAAGCTTTCTTT.